Here is one TCR beta chain with its context. This CDR3 spans 16 amino acids. The junction had 8 bases not matched to a gene; V was cut back by 4 bases and J by 4 bases. Germline CDR1 and CDR2: PRHDT and FYEKMQ (reference sequence). The record originates from a study of T cell changes during pregnancy in multiple sclerosis. Sequencing was performed with immunoSEQ multiplex PCR; in TCRdb, only in-frame clones are kept and a portion is missing. This table has 40,000 to 60,000 clones, approximately 92% appearing once. The receptor was isolated from a female donor with multiple sclerosis, enrolled in a pregnancy study. V and J are TRBV13 and TRBJ2-2; the match to TRBD2 covers 8 bases. Sequencing used CD4+ T cells from peripheral blood mononuclear cells, obtained in the third trimester of pregnancy. CDR3 residues: CASSSWAGGTTGELFF. In DNA form, the CDR3 reads TGTGCCAGCAGCTCGTGGGCGGGGGGAACCACCGGGGAGCTGTTTTTT. Variable domain in full (rest from reference TRBV13 and TRBJ2-2): AAGVIQSPRHLIKEKRETATLKCYPIPRHDTVYWYQQGPGQDPQFLISFYEKMQSDKGSIPDRFSAQQFSDYHSELNMSSLELGDSALYFCASSSWAGGTTGELFFGEGSRLTVL.